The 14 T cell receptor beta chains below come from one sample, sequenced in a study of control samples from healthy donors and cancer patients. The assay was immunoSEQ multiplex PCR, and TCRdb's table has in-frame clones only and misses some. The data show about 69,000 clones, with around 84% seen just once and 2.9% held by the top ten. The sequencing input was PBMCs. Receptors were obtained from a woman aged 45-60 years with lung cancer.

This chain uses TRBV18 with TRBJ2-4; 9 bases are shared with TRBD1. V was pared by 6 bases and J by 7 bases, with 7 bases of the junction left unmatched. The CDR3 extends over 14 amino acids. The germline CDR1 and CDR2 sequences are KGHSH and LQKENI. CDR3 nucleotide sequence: TGTGCCAGCTCTCCCGGGACAGGGAGGAACATTCAGTACTTC. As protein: CASSPGTGRNIQYF.

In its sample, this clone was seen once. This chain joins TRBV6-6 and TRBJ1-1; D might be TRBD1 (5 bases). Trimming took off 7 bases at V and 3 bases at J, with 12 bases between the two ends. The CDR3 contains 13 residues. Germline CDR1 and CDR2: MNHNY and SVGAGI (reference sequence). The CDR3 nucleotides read TGTGCCAGCAAAGGACATGGGGACACTGAAGCTTTCTTT. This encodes CASKGHGDTEAFF.

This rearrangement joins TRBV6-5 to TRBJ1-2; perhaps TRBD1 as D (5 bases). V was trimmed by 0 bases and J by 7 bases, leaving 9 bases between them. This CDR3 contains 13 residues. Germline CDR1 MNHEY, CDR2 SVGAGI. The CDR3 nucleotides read TGTGCCAGCAGTTACTCATCCGGGGCTGGCTACACCTTC. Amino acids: CASSYSSGAGYTF.

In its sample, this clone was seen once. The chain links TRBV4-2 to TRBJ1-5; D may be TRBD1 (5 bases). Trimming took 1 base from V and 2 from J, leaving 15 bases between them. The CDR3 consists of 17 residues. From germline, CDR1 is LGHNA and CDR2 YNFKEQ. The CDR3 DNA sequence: TGTGCCAGCAGCCAAGGGTCTGGGGGTTTTCGCAATCAGCCCCAGCATTTT. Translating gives CASSQGSGGFRNQPQHF.

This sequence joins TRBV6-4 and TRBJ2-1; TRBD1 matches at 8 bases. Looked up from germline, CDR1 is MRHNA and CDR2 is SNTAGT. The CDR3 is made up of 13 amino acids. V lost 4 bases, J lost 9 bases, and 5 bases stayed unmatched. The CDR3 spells CASSVLTGGEQFF. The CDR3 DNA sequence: TGTGCCAGCAGTGTCCTTACAGGGGGTGAGCAGTTCTTC.

The CDR3 region is CASSSPGRTAEAFF. The CDR3 DNA reads TGTGCCAGCAGTTCTCCTGGGCGCACCGCTGAAGCTTTCTTT. The chain uses TRBV6-5 and TRBJ1-1; D gene ambiguous. Deletions cut 4 bases from V and 6 bases from J, with 15 bases between. Germline V gene data show CDR1 as MNHEY and CDR2 as SVGAGI. This CDR3 has 14 residues.

CDR3 sequence reads: CASSPLGRASGNTIYF. The CDR3 nucleotides are TGTGCCAGCAGTCCCCTCGGCAGGGCGTCTGGAAACACCATATATTTT. V gene TRBV25-1 combines with J gene TRBJ1-3, with D perhaps TRBD1 (5 bases). This CDR3 region has 16 residues. Germline assignment: CDR1 MGHDK and CDR2 SYGVNS. V was trimmed by 5 bases and J by 1 base, leaving 15 bases between them.

The CDR3 here is CASSAGLGYGYTF. The CDR3 DNA reads as TGTGCCAGCAGCGCAGGACTCGGCTATGGCTACACCTTC. The chain recombines TRBV7-2 with TRBJ1-2; no definite D call. V lost 5 bases and J 4 bases, leaving 11 bases between the germline ends. Germline V gene data show CDR1 as SGHTA and CDR2 as FQGNSA. The CDR3 spans 13 residues.

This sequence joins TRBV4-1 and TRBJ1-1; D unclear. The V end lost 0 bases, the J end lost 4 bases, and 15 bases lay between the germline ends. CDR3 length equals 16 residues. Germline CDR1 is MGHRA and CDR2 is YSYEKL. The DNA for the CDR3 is TGCGCCAGCAGCCAAGAATACGCCCTTGTGGGCACTGAAGCTTTCTTT. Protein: CASSQEYALVGTEAFF.

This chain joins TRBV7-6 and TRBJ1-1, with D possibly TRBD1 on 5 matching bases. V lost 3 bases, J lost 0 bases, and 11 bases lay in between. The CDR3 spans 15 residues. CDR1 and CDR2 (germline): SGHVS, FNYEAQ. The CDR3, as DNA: TGTGCCAGCAGCTTTGGACAAGAATTGAACACTGAAGCTTTCTTT. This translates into CASSFGQELNTEAFF. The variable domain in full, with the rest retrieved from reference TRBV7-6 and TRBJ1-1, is GAGVSQSPRYKVTKRGQDVALRCDPISGHVSLYWYRQALGQGPEFLTYFNYEAQQDKSGLPNDRFSAERPEGSISTLTIQRTEQRDSAMYRCASSFGQELNTEAFFGQGTRLTVV.

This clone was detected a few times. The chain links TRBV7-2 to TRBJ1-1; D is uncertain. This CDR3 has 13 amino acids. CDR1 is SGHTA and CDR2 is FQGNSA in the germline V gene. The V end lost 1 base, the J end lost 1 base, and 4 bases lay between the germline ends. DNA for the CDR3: TGTGCCAGCAGCTTAGAGGGGAACACTGAAGCTTTCTTT. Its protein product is CASSLEGNTEAFF.

Here the CDR3 reads CASSQSTGNSGNTIYF. As DNA, the CDR3 is TGCGCCAGCAGCCAATCGACAGGCAACTCTGGAAACACCATATATTTT. The J gene is TRBJ1-3, the V gene TRBV4-3; TRBD1 is a possible D gene (6 bases). V lost 2 bases and J 0 bases, leaving 11 bases between the germline ends. There are 16 residues in the CDR3. The germline CDR1 and CDR2 sequences are LGHNA and YSLEER.

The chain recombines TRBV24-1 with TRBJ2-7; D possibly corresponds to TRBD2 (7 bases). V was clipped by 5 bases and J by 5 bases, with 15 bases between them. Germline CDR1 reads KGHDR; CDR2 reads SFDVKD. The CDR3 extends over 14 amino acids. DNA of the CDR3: TGTGCCACCAGTGTGACGGGGGGCCCAGACGAGCAGTACTTC. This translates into CATSVTGGPDEQYF.

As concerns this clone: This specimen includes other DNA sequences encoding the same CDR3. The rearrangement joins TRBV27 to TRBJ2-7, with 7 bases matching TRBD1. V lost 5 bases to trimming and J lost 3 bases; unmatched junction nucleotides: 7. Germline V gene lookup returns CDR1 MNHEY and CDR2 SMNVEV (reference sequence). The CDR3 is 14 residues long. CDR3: CASSPGQESYEQYF. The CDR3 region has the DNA TGTGCCAGCAGTCCTGGACAGGAAAGCTACGAGCAGTACTTC.